Shown below are 28 T cell receptor beta chains from a single sample sequenced in a study of low-dose radiotherapy and immunotherapy resistance in tumors. TRAV and TRBV primers primed cDNA for both TCRalpha and TCRbeta. Amplification, which lasted roughly 22 PCR cycles, used a constant-region primer and V-primer adapter to amplify TCRs. TCRdb used MiXCR to reprocess the reads, holding one entry per CDR3 protein. The repertoire holds 64,000 or so distinct CDR3 sequences, with around 29% as singletons. This sample's time point: before trial treatment. Sequencing used PBMCs, obtained before treatment. All receptors come from a female donor with ovarian cancer.

This clonotype was recorded many times. V gene TRBV5-5 combines with J gene TRBJ1-1, with D possibly matching TRBD1 (6 bases). The CDR3 consists of 14 residues. V lost 4 bases and J 0 bases, leaving 10 bases between the germline ends. Germline CDR1 reads SGHKS; CDR2 reads YYEKEE (reference sequence). The CDR3 is CASSRTEMNTEAFF. The CDR3 nucleotides read TGTGCCAGCAGCCGGACAGAGATGAACACTGAAGCTTTCTTT.

This chain uses TRBV5-6 with TRBJ2-7, with D hard to call. With 0 bases removed from V and 2 bases from J, the gap between germline ends came to 15 bases. This CDR3 comprises 16 residues. Germline V gene sequence: CDR1 SGHDT, CDR2 YYEEEE. CDR3 amino acids: CASSLVGRPKTYEQYF. The CDR3 DNA reads as TGTGCCAGCAGCTTGGTTGGCAGGCCGAAAACCTACGAGCAGTACTTC.

This clonotype occurred many times. The chain couples TRBV10-3 to TRBJ2-5; TRBD2 is a possible D gene (6 bases). In germline, CDR1 is ENHRY, CDR2 SYGVKD. V shed 2 bases and J shed 11 bases, with 18 bases lying between them. The CDR3 extends over 14 amino acids. CDR3 DNA: TGTGCCATCAGTGAGCTTGGCTCCACGGGGACTCAGTACTTC. This codes for CAISELGSTGTQYF.

A remark on this clonotype: With a far larger clone one base away, a read error is the likely cause. The rearrangement joins TRBV5-3 to TRBJ2-1; tentative D call: TRBD2 (6 bases). TRBV5-3 is an open reading frame, and its role is uncertain. The CDR3 is 15 residues long. V lost 10 bases, J lost 6 bases, and 23 bases lay in between. This CDR3 reads CAGSPRLSGLNEQFF. In DNA form, the CDR3 reads TGTGCCGGCAGCCCCCGACTTAGCGGTCTCAATGAGCAGTTCTTC.

This clonotype was counted only a few times. The J gene is TRBJ1-3, the V gene TRBV7-9, with a possible D match to TRBD1 (5 bases). Looked up from germline, CDR1 is SEHNR and CDR2 is FQNEAQ (reference sequence). V dropped 1 base and J dropped 3 bases, with 19 bases sitting between them. The CDR3 totals 18 residues. The CDR3 DNA sequence: TGTGCCAGCAGCTTAGTCGGGGGACGGCCAGTTGATGGAAACACCATATATTTT. Translating gives CASSLVGGRPVDGNTIYF.

This sequence joins TRBV19 and TRBJ1-2, with a weak D call TRBD1 (5 bases). The CDR3 runs 16 residues. CDR1 and CDR2 (germline): LNHDA, SQIVND (reference sequence). The V and J ends lost 5 bases and 4 bases respectively, with 20 bases between them. DNA of the CDR3: TGTGCCAGTAGTCCATCCTTCGCAGGGCCCAGCTATGGCTACACCTTC. It translates to CASSPSFAGPSYGYTF.

The sample holds many counts of this clonotype. The chain employs TRBV23-1 and TRBJ2-1, with TRBD1 identical over 11 bases. TRBV23-1 is flagged as an ORF with uncertain function. The CDR3 extends over 16 amino acids. Trimming at V came to 5 bases and at J to 8 bases, leaving 11 bases not matched to a gene. The CDR3 is CASSNTTGQGVYEQFF. DNA of the CDR3: TGCGCCAGCAGTAACACAACGGGACAGGGGGTATATGAGCAGTTCTTC.

This chain uses TRBV20-1 with TRBJ2-7; 11 bases map to TRBD1. Trimming removed 4 bases from V and 5 bases from J; junction bases left unmatched: 4. From germline, CDR1 is DFQATT and CDR2 SNEGSKA (reference sequence). The CDR3 is 13 amino acids. CDR3 sequence (DNA): TGCAGTGCTACTGGGACAGGGGGACACGAGCAGTACTTC. Encoded protein: CSATGTGGHEQYF.

This clonotype showed up many times. The chain is built from TRBV15 and TRBJ2-5; 8 nucleotides agree with TRBD1. The CDR3 has 15 residues. J was trimmed by 6 bases and V by 0 bases; bases with no gene match: 6. Looked up from germline, CDR1 is LNHNV and CDR2 is YYDKDF (reference sequence). The CDR3 coding sequence is TGTGCCACCAGCAGAGAAGGGACAGGCAAAAAGACCCAGTACTTC. Residues: CATSREGTGKKTQYF.

Notes on this clonotype: A read error is likely here: a far larger clone is one base away. This chain uses TRBV6-1 with TRBJ1-1; D is unresolved. This CDR3 has 12 residues. Germline values: CDR1 MNHNS, CDR2 SASEGT. For the CDR3, the DNA is TGTACCAGCATCACGGGGAACACTGAAGCTTTCTTT. This sequence encodes CTSITGNTEAFF.

This clonotype was picked up a small number of times. This chain links TRBV7-2 with TRBJ2-7, with D perhaps being TRBD1 or TRBD2 (5 bases each). Germline CDR1 is SGHTA and CDR2 is FQGNSA. V was clipped by 5 bases and J by 1 base, with 12 bases between them. The CDR3 totals 14 residues. The CDR3 coding sequence is TGTGCCAGCAGCCGAGGGGAAATTTCCTACGAGCAGTACTTC. It codes for CASSRGEISYEQYF.

This clonotype was counted a few times. The CDR3 DNA is TGTGCCAGCAGCTTAGAGGGGTGGGGCAATCAGCCCCAGCATTTT. Protein sequence: CASSLEGWGNQPQHF. The chain combines TRBV7-2 with TRBJ1-5; possible D gene TRBD1, 5 bases. Trimming pared 1 base from V and 2 bases from J, leaving 9 bases between. This CDR3 contains 15 residues. The germline gives CDR1 SGHTA, CDR2 FQGNSA.

This clonotype was recorded many times. The gene calls are TRBV7-3 and TRBJ2-1; 14 bases fit TRBD2. The V segment lost 5 bases and the J segment 10 bases; nucleotides outside the gene matches: 4. CDR3 length: 14 amino acids. Germline loops: CDR1 SGHTA, CDR2 FQGTGA. The CDR3 loop reads CASSPRLAGGEQFF. The CDR3, as DNA: TGTGCCAGCAGCCCGAGACTAGCGGGGGGGGAGCAGTTCTTC.

The chain recombines TRBV3-1 with TRBJ2-1, with TRBD2 matching 9 bases. Germline V CDR1 and CDR2: LGHDT, YNNKEL (reference sequence). The CDR3 loop spans 16 amino acids. V lost 1 base to trimming and J lost 8 bases; unmatched junction nucleotides: 9. DNA of the CDR3: TGTGCCAGCAGCCAAGTGTCGGGGATAGCGGGAGATGAGCAGTTCTTC. This gives the protein CASSQVSGIAGDEQFF.

This clonotype was recorded at least ten times. This rearrangement joins TRBV15 to TRBJ2-1; D unresolved. The CDR3 sequence is 15 residues long. Germline CDR1 and CDR2: LNHNV and YYDKDF (reference sequence). The V end was cut by 0 bases, the J end by 6 bases, with 12 bases between. CDR3: CATSRDKGRSNEQFF. CDR3 nucleotides: TGTGCCACCAGCAGAGATAAAGGCAGGTCCAATGAGCAGTTCTTC.

This clonotype was counted ten times or more. The J gene is TRBJ2-3, the V gene TRBV7-9; TRBD2 aligns across 11 bases. The CDR3 is 16 residues long. V lost 5 bases and J lost 6; bases outside the gene matches: 10. Germline V gene data show CDR1 as SEHNR and CDR2 as FQNEAQ (reference sequence). The CDR3 reads CASSKRPTSGVDTQYF. The CDR3 DNA sequence: TGTGCCAGCAGCAAACGCCCGACTAGCGGGGTGGATACGCAGTATTTT.

This clonotype was seen just once. Sequence at one end of the junction differs from germline and may be a read error. The chain uses TRBV30 and TRBJ2-6; 8 bases align to TRBD1. The CDR3 totals 14 residues. From germline, CDR1 is GTSNPN and CDR2 SVGIG (reference sequence). In DNA, the CDR3 is TGTGCCTCCCAGGGGGCGGCTGGGGCCAACGTCCCGACTTTC. Its protein is CASQGAAGANVPTF.

The chain is built from TRBV6-8 and TRBJ1-2; TRBD1 aligns across 10 bases. J was trimmed by 8 bases and V by 7 bases; bases with no gene match: 7. Germline assignment: CDR1 MNHGY and CDR2 SAAAGT. The CDR3 extends over 13 amino acids. The CDR3, as DNA: TGTGCCAGCAAGGGACAGGGGACGTTCGGCTACACCTTC. As protein: CASKGQGTFGYTF.

The sample holds many counts of this clonotype. One end of the junction is discordant with germline, which a read error may explain. V and J are TRBV28 and TRBJ2-5, with D tentatively TRBD1 (6 bases). Germline-derived CDR1 and CDR2 are MDHEN and SYDVKM. The CDR3 runs 15 residues. CDR3 DNA: TGTGCCAGCAGTTTCCTTGACAGGCAGCAAGCGACCCAGTACTTC. As protein: CASSFLDRQQATQYF.

This clonotype turned up a few times. V gene TRBV20-1 combines with J gene TRBJ2-6; D unclear. This CDR3 region has 12 residues. CDR1 and CDR2 from the germline V gene are DFQATT and SNEGSKA (reference sequence). The V and J ends lost 3 bases and 6 bases respectively, with 6 bases between them. CDR3 sequence reads: CSARTPANVLTF. The CDR3 region has the DNA TGCAGTGCTAGGACGCCGGCCAACGTCCTGACTTTC.

Remarks on this clonotype: The likely explanation is a read error, given a far larger clone one base away. CDR3 residues: CAIRLDSAYGYTF. DNA for the CDR3: TGTGCCATCAGACTCGACAGTGCCTATGGCTACACCTTC. The chain recombines TRBV6-1 with TRBJ1-2, with D possibly matching TRBD1 (5 bases). This CDR3 is 13 amino acids long. Trimming left V 10 bases short and J 4 bases short, with 16 bases between. The V gene's germline CDR1 is MNHNS and CDR2 SASEGT.

This clonotype was seen ten or more times. This sequence joins TRBV30 and TRBJ2-5; D is uncertain. Trimming took off 2 bases at V and 4 bases at J, with 20 bases between the two ends. The V gene's germline CDR1 is GTSNPN and CDR2 SVGIG (reference sequence). The CDR3 runs 16 residues. In DNA form, the CDR3 reads TGTGCCTGGAGTAGAAACACGGGCCCCGTGCGAGAGACCCAGTACTTC. This translates into CAWSRNTGPVRETQYF.

V gene TRBV3-1 combines with J gene TRBJ2-3; 8 bases align to TRBD2. The length of the CDR3 is 18 residues. Germline CDR1 reads LGHDT; CDR2 reads YNNKEL (reference sequence). J was trimmed by 6 bases and V by 5 bases; bases with no gene match: 19. For the CDR3, the DNA is TGTGCCAGCAGCAGCCCGTGGGGTCCAGGACTAGCTACGGATACGCAGTATTTT. Residues: CASSSPWGPGLATDTQYF.

This clonotype occurred many times. This chain links TRBV28 with TRBJ2-3, with D maybe TRBD1 (5 bases). The CDR3 covers 16 residues. V was clipped by 5 bases and J by 1 base, with 16 bases between them. Germline V gives CDR1 MDHEN, CDR2 SYDVKM. The CDR3 nucleotides are TGTGCCAGCAGTCCCTTTTGGGGCGTGGGCACAGATACGCAGTATTTT. As protein: CASSPFWGVGTDTQYF.

The chain uses TRBV10-3 and TRBJ2-6; 11 bases are shared with TRBD1. V shed 0 bases, J shed 0 bases, and the junction held 7 bases outside the gene matches. The CDR3 runs 20 residues. In germline, CDR1 is ENHRY, CDR2 SYGVKD. The CDR3 sequence: CAISESGRTGGISGANVLTF. The CDR3 bases are TGTGCCATCAGTGAGTCTGGGAGGACAGGGGGCATCTCTGGGGCCAACGTCCTGACTTTC.

Many counts were recorded for this clonotype. The CDR3 sequence: CASSRLAGVETQYF. The CDR3 DNA is TGTGCCAGCAGCCGACTAGCGGGAGTGGAGACCCAGTACTTC. V and J are TRBV12-3 or TRBV12-4 and TRBJ2-5; 12 nucleotides line up with TRBD2. The CDR3 runs 14 residues. V was clipped by 6 bases and J by 5 bases; unmatched bases: 4.

This clonotype was seen ten or more times. J is TRBJ2-7 and V is TRBV2; D not resolved. The CDR3 loop spans 15 amino acids. V was clipped by 1 base and J by 0 bases, with 10 bases between them. Germline V gene sequence: CDR1 SNHLY, CDR2 FYNNEI. The CDR3 DNA sequence: TGTGCCAGCAGTGAAGGGGCTATTAGCTCCTACGAGCAGTACTTC. Protein sequence: CASSEGAISSYEQYF.

The table lists this clonotype with many counts. The chain carries TRBV11-2 and TRBJ2-1; TRBD1 is a possible D gene (6 bases). V lost 2 bases, J lost 10 bases, and 12 bases lay in between. The CDR3 is 13 residues long. Germline CDR1 and CDR2: SGHAT and FQNNGV. CDR3 loop: CASSLTGLHEQFF. The CDR3 region has the DNA TGTGCCAGCAGCTTAACAGGGTTGCACGAGCAGTTCTTC.